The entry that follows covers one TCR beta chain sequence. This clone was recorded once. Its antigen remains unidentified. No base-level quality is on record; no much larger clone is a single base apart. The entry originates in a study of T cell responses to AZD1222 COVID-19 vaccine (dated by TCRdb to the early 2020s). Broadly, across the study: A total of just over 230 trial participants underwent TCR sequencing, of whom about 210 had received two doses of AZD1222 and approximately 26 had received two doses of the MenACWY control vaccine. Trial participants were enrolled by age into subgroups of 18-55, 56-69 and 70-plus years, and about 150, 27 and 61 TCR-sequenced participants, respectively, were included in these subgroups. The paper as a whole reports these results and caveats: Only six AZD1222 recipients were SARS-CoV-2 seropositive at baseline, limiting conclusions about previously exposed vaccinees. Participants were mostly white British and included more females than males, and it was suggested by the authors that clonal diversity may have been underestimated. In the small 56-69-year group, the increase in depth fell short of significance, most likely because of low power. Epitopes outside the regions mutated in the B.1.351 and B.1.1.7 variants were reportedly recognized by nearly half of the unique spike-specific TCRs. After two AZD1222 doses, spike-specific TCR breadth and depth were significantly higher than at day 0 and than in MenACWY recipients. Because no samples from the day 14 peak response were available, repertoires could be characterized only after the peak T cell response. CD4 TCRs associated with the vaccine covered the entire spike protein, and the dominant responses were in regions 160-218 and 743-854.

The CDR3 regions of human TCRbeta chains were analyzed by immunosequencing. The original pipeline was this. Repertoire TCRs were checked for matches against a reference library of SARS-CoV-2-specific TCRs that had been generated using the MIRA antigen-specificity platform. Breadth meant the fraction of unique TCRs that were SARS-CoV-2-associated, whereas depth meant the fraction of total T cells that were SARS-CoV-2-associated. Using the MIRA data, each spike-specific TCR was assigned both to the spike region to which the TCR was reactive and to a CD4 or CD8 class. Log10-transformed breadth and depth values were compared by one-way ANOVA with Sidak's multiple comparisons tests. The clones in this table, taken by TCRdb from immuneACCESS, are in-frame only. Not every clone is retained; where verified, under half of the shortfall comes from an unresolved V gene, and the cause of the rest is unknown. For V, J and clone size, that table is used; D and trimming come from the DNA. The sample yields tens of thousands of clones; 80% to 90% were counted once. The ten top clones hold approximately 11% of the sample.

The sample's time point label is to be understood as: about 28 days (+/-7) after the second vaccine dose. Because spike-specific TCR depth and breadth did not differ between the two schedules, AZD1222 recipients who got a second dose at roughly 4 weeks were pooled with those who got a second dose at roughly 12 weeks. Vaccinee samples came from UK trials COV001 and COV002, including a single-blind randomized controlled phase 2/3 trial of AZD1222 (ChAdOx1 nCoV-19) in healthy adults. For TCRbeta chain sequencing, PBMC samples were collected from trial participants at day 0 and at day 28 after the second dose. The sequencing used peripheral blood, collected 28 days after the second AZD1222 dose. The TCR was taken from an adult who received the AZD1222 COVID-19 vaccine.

In nucleotide form, the sequence is TGTGCCAGCAGCGGGACCCTTGGGACTGAAGCTTTCTTT. It translates to CASSGTLGTEAFF. The chain is encoded by TRBV2 joined to TRBJ1-1, with TRBD1 perhaps the D gene, on 5 matching bases. Counted from cysteine to phenylalanine, this CDR3 has 13 amino acids. Only the CDR3 DNA stays, 39 bases, in frame from base 1. Taken from the germline V gene, the CDR1 and CDR2 loops are SNHLY and FYNNEI. The V end loses 6 bases and the J end loses 5 bases, and a stretch of 13 bases separates them.